Reported below is one TCR beta chain. Antigen specificity is unknown. The sample comes from a study of T cell responses to AZD1222 COVID-19 vaccine. From germline, CDR1 is MNHEY and CDR2 SMNVEV (reference sequence). CDR3 length: 19 amino acids. Losses at the gene ends were 6 bases for V and 4 bases for J; bases not matched to a gene: 16. Study findings and constraints: Possibly, clonal diversity was underestimated; donors were largely white British and included more females. The study reported that nearly half of spike-specific TCRs target unmutated variant regions. All repertoire sampling was performed exclusively after the peak T cell response.

The method was immunoSEQ multiplex PCR; TCRdb's version includes in-frame clones alone and lacks a portion of them. The sample has 89,000 or so clones, over 80% seen once. The source was peripheral blood, collected on day 0 of AZD1222 vaccination. The sequence derives from an adult in good health. V and J are TRBV27 and TRBJ2-1; 12 bases are shared with TRBD2. The chain's CDR3 is CASRRPGATTSGGYNEQFF. The CDR3 DNA reads as TGTGCCAGCAGGCGGCCGGGGGCCACGACTAGCGGGGGTTACAATGAGCAGTTCTTC.